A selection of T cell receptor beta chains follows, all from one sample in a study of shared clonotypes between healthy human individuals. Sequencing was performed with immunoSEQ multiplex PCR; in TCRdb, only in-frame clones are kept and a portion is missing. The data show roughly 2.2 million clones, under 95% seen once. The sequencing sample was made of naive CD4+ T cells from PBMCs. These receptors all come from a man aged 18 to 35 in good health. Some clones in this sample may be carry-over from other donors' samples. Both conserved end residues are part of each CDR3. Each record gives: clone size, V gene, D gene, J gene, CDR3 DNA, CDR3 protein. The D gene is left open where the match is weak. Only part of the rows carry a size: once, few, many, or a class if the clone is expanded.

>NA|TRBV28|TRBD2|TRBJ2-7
TGTGCCAGCAGTCCAGGACTAGCGGGAGGGTACGGCCCCTACGAGCAGTACTTC
CASSPGLAGGYGPYEQYF
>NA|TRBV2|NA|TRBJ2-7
TGTGCCAGCAGTCTAAGTCCTCAGCCCCACGAGCAGTACTTC
CASSLSPQPHEQYF
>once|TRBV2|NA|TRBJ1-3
TGTGCCAGCAGTGTGGCAGCTGGAAACACCATATATTTT
CASSVAAGNTIYF
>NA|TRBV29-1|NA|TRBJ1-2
TGCAGCGGGGGAGGGAGCAGCTATGGCTACACCTTC
CSGGGSSYGYTF
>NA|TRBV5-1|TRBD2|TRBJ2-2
TGCGCCAGCAGCAGGACTAGCGGCTACACCGGGGAGCTGTTTTTT
CASSRTSGYTGELFF
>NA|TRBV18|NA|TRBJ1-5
TGTGTCAGCTCACCAACCGACTATAGCAATCAGCCCCAGCATTTT
CVSSPTDYSNQPQHF
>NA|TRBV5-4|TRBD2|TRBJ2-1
TGTGCCAGCAGCTCCCCGACTAGCGGGATCTACAATGAGCAGTTCTTC
CASSSPTSGIYNEQFF
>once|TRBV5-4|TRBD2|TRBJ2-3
TGTGCCAGCAGCTTCCTAGCGGGATTCACAGATACGCAGTATTTT
CASSFLAGFTDTQYF
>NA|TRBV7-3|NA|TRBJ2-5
TGTGCCAGCAGCCCCAGGGGCCGCGACCAAGAGACCCAGTACTTC
CASSPRGRDQETQYF
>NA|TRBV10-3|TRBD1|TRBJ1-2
TGTGCCATCAACCTGGGGGGACAGGAGAACTATGGCTACACCTTC
CAINLGGQENYGYTF
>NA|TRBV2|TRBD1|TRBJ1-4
TGTGCCAGCGTCACGGACAGGGCAAATGAAAAACTGTTTTTT
CASVTDRANEKLFF
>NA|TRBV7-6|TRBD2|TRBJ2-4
TGTGCCAGCAGCTTACTAGCGGGAGGAGGGGACATTCAGTACTTC
CASSLLAGGGDIQYF
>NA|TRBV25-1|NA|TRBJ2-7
TGTGCCAGCATTAATCAGTACAAGCAGTACTTC
CASINQYKQYF
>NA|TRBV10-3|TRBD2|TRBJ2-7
TGTGCCATCAGTGAGTCGGTGGGAGGGCCTATCTACGAGCAGTACTTC
CAISESVGGPIYEQYF
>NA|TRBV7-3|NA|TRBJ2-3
TGTGCCAGCAGCTTCCCAGATACGCAGTATTTT
CASSFPDTQYF
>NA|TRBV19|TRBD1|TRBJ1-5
TGTGCCAGTAGTATTTACTGGGGACAGGACAATCAGCCCCAGCATTTT
CASSIYWGQDNQPQHF
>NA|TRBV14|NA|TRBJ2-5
TGTGCCAGCAGCCAAGGACGTGGGACTTTGTACTTC
CASSQGRGTLYF
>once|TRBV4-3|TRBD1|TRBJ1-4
TGCGCCAGCAGCCAAGGGCAGGGGGACGAAAAACTGTTTTTT
CASSQGQGDEKLFF
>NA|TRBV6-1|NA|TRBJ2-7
TGTGCCAGCAGTGAAGCTAAACGCGGGTCCTACGAGCAGTACTTC
CASSEAKRGSYEQYF
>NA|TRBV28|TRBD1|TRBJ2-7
TGTGCCAGCATCTCATCCCGGACAGGGGGCTACGAGCAGTACTTC
CASISSRTGGYEQYF
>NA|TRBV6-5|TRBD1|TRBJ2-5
TGTGCCAGCAGTTACGGTGCCGGTACAGGGGCCGAGACCCAGTACTTC
CASSYGAGTGAETQYF
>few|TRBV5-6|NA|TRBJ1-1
TGTGCCAGCAGCCCGCGACGGGGTGAAGCTTTCTTT
CASSPRRGEAFF
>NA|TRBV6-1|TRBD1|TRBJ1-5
TGTGCCAGCACCATAGGACAGGGCCACAATCAGCCCCAGCATTTT
CASTIGQGHNQPQHF
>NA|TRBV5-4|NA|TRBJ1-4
TGTGCCAGCAGCTTGGGGACAGCACTACCCAATGAAAACAACCATAAACTGTTTTTT
CASSLGTALPNENNHKLFF
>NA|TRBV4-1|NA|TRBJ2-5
TGCGCCAGCAGCCAACCCACTAGATCCCCAGAGACCCAGTACTTC
CASSQPTRSPETQYF
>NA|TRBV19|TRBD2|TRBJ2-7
TGTGCCAGTAGTATTCCGGGGACTAGCGGAACCTACGAGCAGTACTTC
CASSIPGTSGTYEQYF
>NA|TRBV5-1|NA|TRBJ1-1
TGCGCCAGCAGCTTGGTGGGGGAGAACACTGAAGCTTTCTTT
CASSLVGENTEAFF